One and the same sample provided the 2 T cell receptor beta chains below, sequenced in a study of cytomegalovirus exposure and HLA in healthy donors. It was with 60 Vbeta and 13 Jbeta primers that the PCR ran. Repertoires were generated with immunoSEQ multiplex PCR, while TCRdb's copy carries only in-frame clones and drops some. The repertoire holds about 110,000 clones, with approximately 70% as singletons. The material sequenced was PBMCs. Receptors were obtained from a boy aged 5-17 years in good health and CMV-seronegative.

The chain uses TRBV30 and TRBJ1-5; no clear D. Trimming cost V 1 base and J 3 bases, with 10 bases left between them. The CDR3 is 14 residues long. Germline lookup yields CDR1 GTSNPN and CDR2 SVGIG (reference sequence). CDR3 DNA sequence: TGTGCCTGGAGTGATGTCAGGTTCAATCAGCCCCAGCATTTT. Its protein product is CAWSDVRFNQPQHF.

This clone was detected once. V usage is TRBV10-3 and J usage is TRBJ2-5, with D uncertain. With 0 bases removed from V and 5 bases from J, the gap between germline ends came to 7 bases. The germline V gene encodes CDR1 ENHRY and CDR2 SYGVKD. This CDR3 has 13 residues. The DNA of the CDR3 is TGTGCCATCAGTGAGTCAATCGGGGAGACCCAGTACTTC. Its translation: CAISESIGETQYF.